The clone carrying this T cell receptor (beta chain) was seen more than once but under ten times. The antigen remains undetermined. The sample comes from a study of response to subunit inactivated influenza vaccine. The germline gives CDR1 DFQATT, CDR2 SNEGSKA (reference sequence). V lost 6 bases and J lost 2; bases outside the gene matches: 5. The CDR3 is made up of 14 amino acids. A single record per CDR3 protein comes from TCRdb applying MiXCR to the RT-PCR reads. The sample yields more than 700,000 distinct CDR3 sequences, around 21% seen once. General observations from the study: Few new T cells, the authors suggested, are recruited by each seasonal influenza vaccination.

The sequencing used PBMCs from blood, collected roughly 5 days after vaccination. The V gene is TRBV20-1, the J gene TRBJ1-1; 11 bases agree with TRBD1. This receptor was identified in a man aged 50 or older who received an inactivated influenza vaccine. CDR3 sequence reads: CSAGRTGGNTEAFF. As DNA, the CDR3 is TGCAGTGCCGGGAGGACAGGGGGCAACACTGAAGCTTTCTTT.